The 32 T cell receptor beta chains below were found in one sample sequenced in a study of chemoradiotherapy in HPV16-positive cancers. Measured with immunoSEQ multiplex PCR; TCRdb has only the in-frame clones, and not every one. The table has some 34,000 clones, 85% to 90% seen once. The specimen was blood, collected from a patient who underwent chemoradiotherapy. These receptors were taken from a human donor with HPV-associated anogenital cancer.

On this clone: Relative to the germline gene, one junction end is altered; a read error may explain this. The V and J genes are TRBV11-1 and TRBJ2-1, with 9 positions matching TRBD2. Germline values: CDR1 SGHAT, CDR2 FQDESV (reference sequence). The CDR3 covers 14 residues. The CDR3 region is CASRLAGEHNEQFF. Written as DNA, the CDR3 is TGTGCCAGCAGATTAGCGGGGGAGCACAATGAGCAGTTCTTC.

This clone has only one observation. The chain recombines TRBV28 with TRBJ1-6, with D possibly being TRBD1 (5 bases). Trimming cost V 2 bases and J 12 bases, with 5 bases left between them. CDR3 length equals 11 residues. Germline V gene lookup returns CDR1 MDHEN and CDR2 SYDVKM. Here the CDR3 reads CASSLGQPLHF. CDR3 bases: TGTGCCAGCAGTTTAGGACAACCCCTCCACTTT.

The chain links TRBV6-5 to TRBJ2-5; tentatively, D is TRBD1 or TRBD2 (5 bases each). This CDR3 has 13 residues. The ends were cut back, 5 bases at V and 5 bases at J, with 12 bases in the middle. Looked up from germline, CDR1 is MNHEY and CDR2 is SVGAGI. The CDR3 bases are TGTGCCAGCAGTCCAGGGACGGTGGAGACCCAGTACTTC. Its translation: CASSPGTVETQYF.

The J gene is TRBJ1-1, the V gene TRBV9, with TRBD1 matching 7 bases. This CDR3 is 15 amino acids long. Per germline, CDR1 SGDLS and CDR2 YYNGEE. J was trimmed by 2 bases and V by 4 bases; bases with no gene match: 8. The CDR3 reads CASSSPRGGNTEAFF. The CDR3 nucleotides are TGTGCCAGCAGCTCTCCCAGGGGGGGAAACACTGAAGCTTTCTTT.

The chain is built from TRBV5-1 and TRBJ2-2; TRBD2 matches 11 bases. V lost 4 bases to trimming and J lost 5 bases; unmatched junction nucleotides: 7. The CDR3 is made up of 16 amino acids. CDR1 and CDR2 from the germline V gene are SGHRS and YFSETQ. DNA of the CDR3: TGCGCCAGCAGCCCCCTAGCGGGGGGAGGTACCGGGGAGCTGTTTTTT. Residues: CASSPLAGGGTGELFF. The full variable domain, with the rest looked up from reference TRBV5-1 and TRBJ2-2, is KAGVTQTPRYLIKTRGQQVTLSCSPISGHRSVSWYQQTPGQGLQFLFEYFSETQRNKGNFPGRFSGRQFSNSRSEMNVSTLELGDSALYLCASSPLAGGGTGELFFGEGSRLTVL.

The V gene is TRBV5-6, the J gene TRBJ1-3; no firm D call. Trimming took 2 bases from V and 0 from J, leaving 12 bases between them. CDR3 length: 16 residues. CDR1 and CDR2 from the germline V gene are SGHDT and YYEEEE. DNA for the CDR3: TGTGCCAGCAGCTTTGTCGGCCGGACCTCTGGAAACACCATATATTTT. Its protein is CASSFVGRTSGNTIYF. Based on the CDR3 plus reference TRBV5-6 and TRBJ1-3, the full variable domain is DAGVTQSPTHLIKTRGQQVTLRCSPKSGHDTVSWYQQALGQGPQFIFQYYEEEERQRGNFPDRFSGHQFPNYSSELNVNALLLGDSALYLCASSFVGRTSGNTIYFGEGSWLTVV.

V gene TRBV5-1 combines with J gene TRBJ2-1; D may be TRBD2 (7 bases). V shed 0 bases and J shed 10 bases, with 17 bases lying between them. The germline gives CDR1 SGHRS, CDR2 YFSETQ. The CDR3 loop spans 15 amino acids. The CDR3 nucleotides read TGCGCCAGCAGCTTGGGAGGGGCGGGGGCCAGGGAGCAGTTCTTC. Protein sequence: CASSLGGAGAREQFF.

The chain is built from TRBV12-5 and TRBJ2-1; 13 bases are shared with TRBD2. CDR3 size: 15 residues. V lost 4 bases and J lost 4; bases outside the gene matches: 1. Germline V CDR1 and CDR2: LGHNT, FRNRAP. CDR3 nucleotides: TGTGCTAGTGGTTCGGGACTAGCGGGGTACAATGAGCAGTTCTTC. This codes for CASGSGLAGYNEQFF.

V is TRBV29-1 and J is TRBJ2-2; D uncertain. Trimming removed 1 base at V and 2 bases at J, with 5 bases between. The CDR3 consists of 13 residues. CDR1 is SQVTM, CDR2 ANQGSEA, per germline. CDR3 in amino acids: CSVEVPNTGELFF. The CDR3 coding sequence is TGCAGCGTTGAAGTCCCTAACACCGGGGAGCTGTTTTTT.

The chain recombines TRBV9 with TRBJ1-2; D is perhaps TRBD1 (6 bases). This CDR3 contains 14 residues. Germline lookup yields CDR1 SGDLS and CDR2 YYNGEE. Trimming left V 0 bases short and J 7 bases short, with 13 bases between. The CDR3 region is CASSVVSGVGGYTF. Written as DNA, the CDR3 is TGTGCCAGCAGCGTAGTATCAGGGGTGGGTGGCTACACCTTC.

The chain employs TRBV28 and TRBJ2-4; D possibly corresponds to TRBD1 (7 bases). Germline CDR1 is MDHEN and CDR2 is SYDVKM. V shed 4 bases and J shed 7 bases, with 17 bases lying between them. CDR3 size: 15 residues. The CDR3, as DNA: TGTGCCAGCAGTTCCCGAGACAGGGCGGGGAACATTCAGTACTTC. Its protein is CASSSRDRAGNIQYF.

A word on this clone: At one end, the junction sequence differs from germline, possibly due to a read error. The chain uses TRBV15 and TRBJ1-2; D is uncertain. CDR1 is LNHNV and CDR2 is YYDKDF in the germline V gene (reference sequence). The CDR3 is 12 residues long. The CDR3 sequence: CATSPGGDGYTF. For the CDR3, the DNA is TGTGCCACCAGCCCCGGTGGGGATGGGTACACCTTC.

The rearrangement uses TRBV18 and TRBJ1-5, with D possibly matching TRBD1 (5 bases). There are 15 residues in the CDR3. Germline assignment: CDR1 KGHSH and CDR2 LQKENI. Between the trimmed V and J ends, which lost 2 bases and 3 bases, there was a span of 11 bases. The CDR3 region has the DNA TGTGCCAGCTCACCAATGGGAGGGGACAATCAGCCCCAGCATTTT. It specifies CASSPMGGDNQPQHF.

CDR3 nucleotides: TGTGCCAGTAGTATGGAGCCCAGGGTCAATTCACCCCTCCACTTT. The encoded protein is CASSMEPRVNSPLHF. The chain employs TRBV19 and TRBJ1-6, with TRBD1 as a possible D gene (5 bases). Trimming took 3 bases from V and 7 from J, leaving 13 bases between them. Germline lookup yields CDR1 LNHDA and CDR2 SQIVND (reference sequence). The CDR3 loop spans 15 amino acids.

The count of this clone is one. Here the CDR3 reads CASSSQGSQETQYF. The CDR3 coding sequence is TGCGCCAGCAGCTCACAGGGGAGTCAAGAGACCCAGTACTTC. The chain joins TRBV5-1 to TRBJ2-5; the match to TRBD1 covers 7 bases. Germline assignment: CDR1 SGHRS and CDR2 YFSETQ. The CDR3 loop spans 14 amino acids. With V trimmed by 3 bases and J by 2 bases, 4 bases remained unmatched.

The CDR3 nucleotides read TGCGCCAGCAGCCTCCAACCGGGACAGGGTTACGAGCAGTACTTC. It encodes CASSLQPGQGYEQYF. This sequence joins TRBV5-1 and TRBJ2-7; 9 nucleotides align to TRBD1. The germline CDR1 and CDR2 sequences are SGHRS and YFSETQ. The CDR3 has 15 amino acids. J gave up 4 bases and V 4 bases, and 9 bases lay outside the gene matches. Filled out from reference TRBV5-1 and TRBJ2-7, the complete variable domain reads KAGVTQTPRYLIKTRGQQVTLSCSPISGHRSVSWYQQTPGQGLQFLFEYFSETQRNKGNFPGRFSGRQFSNSRSEMNVSTLELGDSALYLCASSLQPGQGYEQYFGPGTRLTVT.

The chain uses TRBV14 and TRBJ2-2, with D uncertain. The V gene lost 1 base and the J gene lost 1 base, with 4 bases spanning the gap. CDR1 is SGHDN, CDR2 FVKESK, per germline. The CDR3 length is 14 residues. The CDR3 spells CASSQVRNTGELFF. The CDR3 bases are TGTGCCAGCAGCCAAGTACGGAACACCGGGGAGCTGTTTTTT.

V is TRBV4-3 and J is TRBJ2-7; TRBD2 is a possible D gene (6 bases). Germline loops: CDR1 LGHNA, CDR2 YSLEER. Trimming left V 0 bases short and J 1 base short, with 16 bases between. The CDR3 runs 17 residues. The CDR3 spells CASSQEGRWGPSYEQYF. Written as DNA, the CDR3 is TGCGCCAGCAGCCAAGAAGGGAGGTGGGGTCCTTCCTACGAGCAGTACTTC.

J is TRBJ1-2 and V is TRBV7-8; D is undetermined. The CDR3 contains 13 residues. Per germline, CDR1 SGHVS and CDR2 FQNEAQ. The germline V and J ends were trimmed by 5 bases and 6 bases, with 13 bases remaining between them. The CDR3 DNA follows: TGTGCCAGCAGCCCCCAGATTTTTGATGGCTACACCTTC. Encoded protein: CASSPQIFDGYTF. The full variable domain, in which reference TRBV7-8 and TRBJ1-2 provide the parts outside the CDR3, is GAGVSQSPRYKVAKRGQDVALRCDPISGHVSLFWYQQALGQGPEFLTYFQNEAQLDKSGLPSDRFFAERPEGSVSTLKIQRTQQEDSAVYLCASSPQIFDGYTFGSGTRLTVV.

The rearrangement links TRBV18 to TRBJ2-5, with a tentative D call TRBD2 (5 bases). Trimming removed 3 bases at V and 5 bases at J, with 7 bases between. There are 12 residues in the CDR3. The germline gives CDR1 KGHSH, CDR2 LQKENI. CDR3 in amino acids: CASSPSSETQYF. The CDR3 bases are TGTGCCAGCTCACCCTCTAGCGAGACCCAGTACTTC.

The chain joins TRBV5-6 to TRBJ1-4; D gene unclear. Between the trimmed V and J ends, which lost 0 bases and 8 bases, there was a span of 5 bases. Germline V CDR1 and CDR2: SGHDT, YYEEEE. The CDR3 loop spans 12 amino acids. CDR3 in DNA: TGTGCCAGCAGCTTGGGTCGCGAAAAACTGTTTTTT. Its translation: CASSLGREKLFF.

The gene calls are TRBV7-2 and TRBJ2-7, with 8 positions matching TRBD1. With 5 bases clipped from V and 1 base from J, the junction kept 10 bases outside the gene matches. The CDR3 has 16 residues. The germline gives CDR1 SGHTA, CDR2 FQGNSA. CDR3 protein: CASSPHSGQESYEQYF. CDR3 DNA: TGTGCCAGCAGCCCTCATTCGGGACAGGAGTCCTACGAGCAGTACTTC.

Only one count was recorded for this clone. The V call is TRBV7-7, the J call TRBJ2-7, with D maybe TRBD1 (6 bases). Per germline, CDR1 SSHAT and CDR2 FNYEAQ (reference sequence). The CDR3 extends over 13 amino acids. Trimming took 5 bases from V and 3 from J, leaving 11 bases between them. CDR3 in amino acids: CASSPGQYYEQYF. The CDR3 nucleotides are TGTGCCAGCAGCCCCGGACAGTACTACGAGCAGTACTTC.

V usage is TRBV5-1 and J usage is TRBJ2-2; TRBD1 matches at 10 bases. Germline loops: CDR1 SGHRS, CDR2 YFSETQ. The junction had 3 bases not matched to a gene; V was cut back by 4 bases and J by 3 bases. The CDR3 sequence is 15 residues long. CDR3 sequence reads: CASSTGTGDTGELFF. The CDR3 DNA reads TGCGCCAGCAGCACTGGGACAGGGGACACCGGGGAGCTGTTTTTT.

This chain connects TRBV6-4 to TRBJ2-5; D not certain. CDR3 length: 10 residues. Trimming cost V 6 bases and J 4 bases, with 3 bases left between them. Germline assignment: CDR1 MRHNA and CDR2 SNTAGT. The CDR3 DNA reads TGTGCCAGCAGAGGAGAGACCCAGTACTTC. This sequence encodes CASRGETQYF.

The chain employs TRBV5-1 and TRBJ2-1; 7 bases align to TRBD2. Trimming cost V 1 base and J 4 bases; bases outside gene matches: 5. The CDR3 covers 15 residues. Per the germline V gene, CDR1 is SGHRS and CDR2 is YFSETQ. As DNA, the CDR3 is TGCGCCAGCAGCTTGATGGCTAGCGGATACAATGAGCAGTTCTTC. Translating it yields CASSLMASGYNEQFF.

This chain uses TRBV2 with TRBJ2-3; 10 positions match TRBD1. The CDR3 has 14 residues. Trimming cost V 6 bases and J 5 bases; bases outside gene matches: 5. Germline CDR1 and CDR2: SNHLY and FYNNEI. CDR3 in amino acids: CASRGQGRGDTQYF. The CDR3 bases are TGTGCCAGCAGGGGACAGGGGCGGGGAGATACGCAGTATTTT.

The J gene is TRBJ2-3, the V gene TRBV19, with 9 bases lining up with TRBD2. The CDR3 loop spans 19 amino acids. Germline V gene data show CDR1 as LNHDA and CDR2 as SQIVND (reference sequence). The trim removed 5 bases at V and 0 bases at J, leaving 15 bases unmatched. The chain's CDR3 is CASSRVRGGLSGSTDTQYF. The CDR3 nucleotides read TGTGCCAGTAGTCGTGTGCGGGGGGGGCTAAGTGGGAGCACAGATACGCAGTATTTT.

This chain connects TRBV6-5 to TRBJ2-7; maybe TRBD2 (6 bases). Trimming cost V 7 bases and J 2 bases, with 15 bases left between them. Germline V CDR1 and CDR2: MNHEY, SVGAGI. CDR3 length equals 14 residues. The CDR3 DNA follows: TGTGCCAGCACCTCGCGGGGACGGACCTACGAGCAGTACTTC. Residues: CASTSRGRTYEQYF.

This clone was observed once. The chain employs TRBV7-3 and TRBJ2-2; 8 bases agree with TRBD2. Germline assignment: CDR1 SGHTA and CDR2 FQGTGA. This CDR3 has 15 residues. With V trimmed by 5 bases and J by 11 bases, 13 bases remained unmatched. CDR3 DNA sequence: TGTGCCAGCAGCCCTCAGAGCCACGGGGGGGCTGAGCTGTTTTTT. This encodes CASSPQSHGGAELFF.

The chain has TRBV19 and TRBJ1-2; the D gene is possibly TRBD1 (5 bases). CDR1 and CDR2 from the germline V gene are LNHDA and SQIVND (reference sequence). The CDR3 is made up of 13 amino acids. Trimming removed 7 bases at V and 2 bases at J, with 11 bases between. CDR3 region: CASILDRNYGYTF. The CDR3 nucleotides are TGTGCCAGTATTCTCGACAGAAACTATGGCTACACCTTC.

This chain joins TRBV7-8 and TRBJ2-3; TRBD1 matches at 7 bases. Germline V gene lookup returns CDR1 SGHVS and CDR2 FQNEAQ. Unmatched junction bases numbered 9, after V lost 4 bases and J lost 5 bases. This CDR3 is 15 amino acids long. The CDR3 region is CASSSQTGIIDTQYF. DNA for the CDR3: TGTGCCAGCAGCTCCCAGACAGGGATTATAGATACGCAGTATTTT.